Sequencing of this T cell receptor beta chain was carried out in a study of cytomegalovirus exposure and HLA in healthy donors (dated by TCRdb to 2017 to 2019). About the full investigation: An earlier analysis of several hundred of the donors reported about 280 Gb of sequence data and around 120 million unique TCR beta sequences obtained from about 180 million T cells. About 300 gigabases of sequencing data and approximately 80 million unique TCR sequences were included in an early release covering about 700 HLA-typed donors. Of the roughly 420 genotyped donors, 75% to 85% were placed in the genetic ancestry cluster associated with self-reported Caucasian donors. The study aimed to test whether cataloging public T cell receptors could reveal signatures of past pathogen exposure. The T cell repertoires of about 700 subjects were profiled by immunosequencing and related to cytomegalovirus serostatus. Along with the approximately 700-subject first cohort, a separate validation cohort of about 110 different subjects was used. The study combined high-throughput TCR immunosequencing, statistical association of individual TCRs with disease status, and machine learning to predict cytomegalovirus infection status. In a later analysis, previously published TCR beta repertoires from 550 to 750 donors were re-analyzed and high-resolution HLA genotyping was added so that TCR occurrence patterns could be studied. The later analysis used no new phenotypic data to find candidate immune exposures, relying instead on TCR beta sequences and their occurrence across donors. An earlier analysis of 500 to 750 of the donors applied high-throughput TCR beta sequencing to assess whether each TCR beta V gene segment acted as functional or pseudogenic. Donor age, sex, ethnicity and CMV serostatus were collected together with the repertoire data. A later genetic analysis used genome-wide SNP genotypes for about 65% of the 666 donors, treating that subset as a discovery cohort. Every discovery cohort repertoire had been produced on one sequencing platform. HLA typing included class I and class II loci at four-digit resolution. The number of donors typed differed by locus, with roughly 629-640 for A, B, C, DRB1 and DQB1, roughly 520 for DQA1, 600 to 610 for DPA1, and around 430 for DPB1. About five DR-DQ haplotypes were treated as single units for association and clustering because of strong linkage in the cohort. On average, around 230,000 unique TCR beta nucleotide sequences were sequenced per donor among some 430 genotyped donors of the cohort, with 15% to 20% of those sequences being non-productive.

Beyond this particular receptor, the publication reports: A total of 164 TCR beta chains were listed by the study as associated with cytomegalovirus. A later analysis reported that several top co-occurrence clusters appeared linked to parvovirus B19, influenza, CMV and Epstein-Barr virus. In a later analysis, the rate of TCR association differed among HLA loci, with DRB1 alleles having the most associated TCRs and HLA-C alleles having the fewest. Because the 87-base-pair reads could not distinguish some IMGT-functional V segments, including TRBV6-2 and TRBV6-3, those segments were excluded. The cohort was sequenced for TCR beta chains only, and without alpha or paired-chain data the features that could be detected were limited. In a later genetic analysis, a missense DCLRE1C variant was associated with V-gene and J-gene trimming of TCR beta chains, and the association was replicated in an independent cohort. In a later analysis, HLA-associated TCR beta chains were found to be more clonally expanded and to have lower generation probabilities than equally common non-associated chains. It was suggested by the authors that the approach could potentially be generalized to other disease states and immunological phenotypes. The sequencing pipeline was judged likely to have produced a cluster of highly shared sequence variants as a technical artifact. In an earlier analysis of about 540 of the donors, most TCR beta V segments were observed in productive rearrangements about 90% or about 30% of the time, broadly matching IMGT annotations. In both the original and validation cohorts, the classifier was reported to diagnose cytomegalovirus status with high specificity and sensitivity. Assigning TCR associations to individual alleles was difficult when HLA alleles, especially DR and DQ, strongly co-occurred. The only immune exposure information available for the cohort was CMV serostatus. Linkage disequilibrium might explain the correlated functional status among segregating V segments, but an unknown experimental factor could not be excluded. The earlier analysis of almost 600 of the donors excluded around 17 rarely observed V segments, including chromosome 9 orphons, because counts were too low. Most CMV-associated TCR beta chains appeared to be HLA-restricted in a later analysis, and the HLA associations seemed to be driven largely by CMV exposure. In vitro tests confirmed that a few of the cytomegalovirus-associated TCR beta chains recognize cytomegalovirus antigens. Because HLA typing was unavailable for some donors at each locus, only the typed subset was used in association tests. Presence/absence analyses assumed roughly uniform sequencing depth across donors, an assumption that may not hold. A further reported finding was that TCR beta sequences accurately predicted the HLA-A and HLA-B alleles for most subjects in the first cohort. Across donors, most TCR sequences were observed very rarely, whereas some public TCRs were present in many individuals. In a later genetic analysis, fewer N-insertions in productive TCRs were reported among donors in an Asian-associated ancestry cluster than the approximately 710-donor mean. Specific HLA alleles were associated with around 18,000 TCR beta sequences at a false discovery rate of 0.05 in a later analysis.

The cohort was made up of approximately 670 healthy bone marrow donors. At the time of sampling, every cohort member was nominally healthy, though immune exposures that went unrecorded were likely present. The donor was CMV seropositive and was included in the group of almost 300 seropositive cohort members. A peripheral blood sample was collected from each donor, and TCR beta sequencing was performed on peripheral blood mononuclear cells. Genomic DNA was extracted from the blood cell samples with the Qiagen DNeasy Blood Extraction Kit. Inclusive of the bounding cysteine and phenylalanine, the CDR3 is 18 residues long. Kept here is only the CDR3 DNA, which spans 54 bases and is read in frame from base 1. V and J lose 3 bases and 1 base, and a span of 21 bases separates them. The germline V gene (reference sequence) yields LNHNV for CDR1 and YYDKDF for CDR2. On this clone: There is no known antigen for this receptor.

Receptor amplification or capture employed the immunoSEQ multiplex PCR assay. A mixture of 60 forward primers for TCR Vbeta segments and 13 reverse primers for TCR Jbeta segments was used in the multiplex PCR. Amplification of the CDR3 region of rearranged TCR beta genes was performed with a multiplex PCR assay on genomic DNA. On the Illumina HiSeq System, the amplified TCR beta libraries were sequenced as 87-base-pair reads. Per the source publication's procedure: A later analysis counted about 80 million unique TCR beta chains across the 700 or so repertoires, and 10 million to 12 million of these chains were shared by at least two donors. A nearest-neighbor algorithm error-corrected the raw reads and collapsed the reads into unique sequences, merging closely related sequences to remove PCR and sequencing errors. CDR3 sequences were aligned to IMGT reference sequences to assign V, D and J gene segments. For a sequence to be retained, a match of at least six nucleotides was required to both a V gene segment and a J gene segment. Rearrangements were called productive when the CDR3 lacked stop codons and stayed in frame with V and J; all others were non-productive. CDR3 was defined by IMGT convention, running from the second conserved V-encoded cysteine to the conserved J-encoded phenylalanine. Sequences without an unambiguous match to a single V gene segment were excluded from the earlier analysis of about 630 of the donors. In an earlier analysis of 500 to 750 of the donors, V segments were called functional above 56.7% productive rearrangements and were called segregating when the between-donor standard deviation exceeded 5%. A statistical classification framework was built for diagnosing cytomegalovirus status from the catalog of TCR beta chain sequences. In a later analysis, TCR nucleotide sequences were compared against IMGT/GENE-DB human TR gene sequences so that V and J genes could be assigned. Using the TCRdist pipeline, a later analysis assigned CDR3 sequences along with most-parsimonious VDJ recombination scenarios. A later analysis defined each TCR beta chain by its CDR3 amino acid sequence plus V-gene family, and excluded reads lacking a unique V-gene family. A later analysis removed 450 to 600 highly shared, low-generation-probability nucleotide sequences to deal with suspected cross-contamination and a sequencing artifact. In a later analysis, a clonal expansion index was calculated for each public chain from normalized within-repertoire ranks of inferred template counts. In a later analysis, generation probabilities were computed using a VDJ recombination model fitted to out-of-frame rearrangements, and the results were checked against IGoR. Hypergeometric tests were used in a later analysis to score TCR-TCR, TCR-HLA and TCR-CMV co-occurrence, with a repertoire-size bias correction applied to the TCR pairs. To estimate false discovery rates, a later analysis permuted the HLA or CMV assignments 20 times. In a later analysis, co-occurring TCRs were grouped with DBSCAN, and TCRdist sequence similarity was added when clustering was performed within HLA-allele-positive subsets. Repertoires with fewer than 30,000 or more than 120,000 public chains were left out of co-occurrence clustering, as were a handful of repertoires with anomalous nucleotide sharing. What TCRdb holds here is the immuneACCESS table cut down to in-frame rearrangements. Part of the clones is not present; checked against another copy, under half of the missing clones reflect an unresolved V gene, and the others are unexplained. V, J and clone size derive from that table, while D and trimming were established from the DNA sequence. In this sample's table one finds roughly 73,000 clones. Approximately 15% of the sample is held by the ten biggest clonotypes.

Material for sequencing was PBMCs. The receptor's source is a man between 50 and 59 years old in good health and CMV-seropositive. The chain couples TRBV15 to TRBJ2-5; a tentative D match to TRBD2 spans 5 bases. This receptor carries the CDR3 CATSSQADLQHSQETQYF. The nucleotide sequence is TGTGCCACCAGCAGCCAAGCGGATTTACAGCACTCCCAAGAGACCCAGTACTTC.